The 20 T cell receptor beta chains listed next were all sequenced from one sample in a study of T cell responses to AZD1222 COVID-19 vaccine. Sequencing used immunoSEQ multiplex PCR; TCRdb keeps in-frame clones, though not all of them. The data hold 150,000 or so clones, with about 92% observed a single time. The sample here was peripheral blood, taken 28 days after the second AZD1222 dose. The receptors shown here come from an adult who received the AZD1222 COVID-19 vaccine.

This clone has just one count. This chain uses TRBV27 with TRBJ2-5; 7 bases fit TRBD1. There are 16 residues in the CDR3. CDR1 MNHEY and CDR2 SMNVEV come from the germline V gene (reference sequence). Unmatched junction bases numbered 7, after V lost 2 bases and J lost 1 base. CDR3 region: CASSLIQGVGQETQYF. In DNA, the CDR3 is TGTGCCAGCAGTTTAATCCAGGGGGTTGGCCAAGAGACCCAGTACTTC.

The rearrangement links TRBV6-5 to TRBJ1-6; D not resolved. V was shortened by 5 bases and J by 3 bases, with 8 bases between the two germline ends. The CDR3 spans 14 residues. Germline V gene lookup returns CDR1 MNHEY and CDR2 SVGAGI. The CDR3: CASSRPGYNSPLHF. The CDR3 DNA follows: TGTGCCAGCAGTCGACCGGGCTATAATTCACCCCTCCACTTT.

This chain uses TRBV6-6 with TRBJ1-3; D uncertain. The CDR3 loop spans 14 amino acids. CDR1 MNHNY and CDR2 SVGAGI come from the germline V gene (reference sequence). V shed 2 bases and J shed 3 bases, with 8 bases lying between them. As DNA, the CDR3 is TGTGCCAGCAGTTACGGTGGTGGTGGAAACACCATATATTTT. This gives the protein CASSYGGGGNTIYF.

The gene calls are TRBV28 and TRBJ2-1; 7 bases align to TRBD2. The CDR3 is 15 residues long. Unmatched junction bases numbered 10, after V lost 6 bases and J lost 5 bases. From germline, CDR1 is MDHEN and CDR2 SYDVKM. The CDR3 region has the DNA TGTGCCAGCAGGGGGGAGGGCCTAGGCGACAATGAGCAGTTCTTC. Amino acids: CASRGEGLGDNEQFF.

On this clone: Other DNA sequences from this sample encode an identical CDR3 as well. The rearrangement links TRBV7-9 to TRBJ1-6; D gene uncertain. V was shortened by 3 bases and J by 0 bases, with 9 bases between the two germline ends. Germline CDR1 reads SEHNR; CDR2 reads FQNEAQ (reference sequence). The CDR3 totals 16 residues. The CDR3 region has the DNA TGTGCCAGCAGCTTCTCCAAGAGCTCCTATAATTCACCCCTCCACTTT. It specifies CASSFSKSSYNSPLHF.

This chain joins TRBV6-2 or TRBV6-3 and TRBJ2-3; no definite D call. The V end was cut by 2 bases, the J end by 4 bases, with 4 bases between. The CDR3 totals 12 residues. Germline CDR1 and CDR2: MNHEY and SVGEGT. The chain's CDR3 is CASSYLSDTQYF. In DNA form, the CDR3 reads TGTGCCAGCAGTTACCTGTCAGATACGCAGTATTTT.

The V gene is TRBV30, the J gene TRBJ2-2; no definite D call. CDR1 and CDR2 from the germline V gene are GTSNPN and SVGIG (reference sequence). V shed 0 bases and J shed 5 bases, with 16 bases lying between them. The CDR3 has 16 amino acids. CDR3 DNA sequence: TGTGCCTGGAGTGTACTCTTGGGGTCAGGAACCGGGGAGCTGTTTTTT. It specifies CAWSVLLGSGTGELFF.

The chain carries TRBV3-1 (or the pseudogene TRBV3-2) and TRBJ1-1; 8 bases map to TRBD1. The CDR3 extends over 17 amino acids. Germline assignment: CDR1 LGHDT and CDR2 YNNKEL (reference sequence). V was pared by 1 base and J by 4 bases, with 11 bases of the junction left unmatched. The CDR3 spells CASSQGDRSKIGTEAFF. The CDR3 bases are TGTGCCAGCAGCCAAGGGGACAGGAGTAAGATCGGCACTGAAGCTTTCTTT.

V gene TRBV7-9 combines with J gene TRBJ2-2, with a tentative D call TRBD2 (5 bases). The V gene lost 5 bases and the J gene lost 7 bases, with 14 bases spanning the gap. The CDR3 runs to 14 residues. CDR1 and CDR2 (germline): SEHNR, FQNEAQ (reference sequence). In DNA, the CDR3 is TGTGCCAGCAGCCGTACGGCGGGCCACGGGGAGCTGTTTTTT. Its translation: CASSRTAGHGELFF.

The DNA for the CDR3 is TGTGCCAGCAGAGGACAGGCGACTAACTATGGCTACACCTTC. Translating it yields CASRGQATNYGYTF. The J gene is TRBJ1-2, the V gene TRBV2; 7 nucleotides line up with TRBD1. The CDR3 is made up of 14 amino acids. Losses at the gene ends were 6 bases for V and 0 bases for J; bases not matched to a gene: 4. The germline CDR1 and CDR2 sequences are SNHLY and FYNNEI. The variable domain in full, completed from reference TRBV2 and TRBJ1-2, reads EPEVTQTPSHQVTQMGQEVILRCVPISNHLYFYWYRQILGQKVEFLVSFYNNEISEKSEIFDDQFSVERPDGSNFTLKIRSTKLEDSAMYFCASRGQATNYGYTFGSGTRLTVV.

V and J are TRBV5-1 and TRBJ2-7; 9 bases match TRBD1. Trimming took 0 bases from V and 1 from J; bases not matched to a gene: 5. Germline V gene lookup returns CDR1 SGHRS and CDR2 YFSETQ. The CDR3 spans 16 residues. The CDR3 bases are TGCGCCAGCAGCTTGGTCGGACAGGGGTTTTCCTACGAGCAGTACTTC. Amino acids: CASSLVGQGFSYEQYF.

This clone appeared once. The V gene is TRBV6-1, the J gene TRBJ1-5; no clear D. The germline V gene encodes CDR1 MNHNS and CDR2 SASEGT. The V end lost 2 bases, the J end lost 0 bases, and 5 bases lay between the germline ends. The CDR3 sequence is 14 residues long. This CDR3 reads CASSELNSNQPQHF. CDR3 bases: TGTGCCAGCAGTGAATTGAATAGCAATCAGCCCCAGCATTTT.

V gene TRBV27 combines with J gene TRBJ1-2; TRBD1 matches 8 bases. The germline gives CDR1 MNHEY, CDR2 SMNVEV (reference sequence). The CDR3 covers 15 residues. V shed 4 bases and J 1 base; nucleotides not matched to a gene: 5. The CDR3 DNA reads TGTGCCAGCAGTTCCAGGGGGCTCCTTAACTATGGCTACACCTTC. Translated: CASSSRGLLNYGYTF.

The chain has TRBV28 and TRBJ2-7, with 10 bases aligning to TRBD2. The J segment lost 4 bases and the V segment lost 3 bases, leaving 12 bases of the junction unmatched. The CDR3 spans 17 residues. The germline CDR1 and CDR2 sequences are MDHEN and SYDVKM. The CDR3 spells CASSLPGLAGEKYEQYF. Here the CDR3 DNA reads TGTGCCAGCAGTTTGCCCGGCCTAGCGGGAGAGAAATACGAGCAGTACTTC. Full variable domain (outside the CDR3, taken from reference TRBV28 and TRBJ2-7): DVKVTQSSRYLVKRTGEKVFLECVQDMDHENMFWYRQDPGLGLRLIYFSYDVKMKEKGDIPEGYSVSREKKERFSLILESASTNQTSMYLCASSLPGLAGEKYEQYFGPGTRLTVT.

This clone was recorded a few times. This chain uses TRBV3-1 (or the pseudogene TRBV3-2) with TRBJ2-2; 9 nucleotides align to TRBD2. The CDR3 is 16 residues long. Germline V gene data show CDR1 as LGHDT and CDR2 as YNNKEL (reference sequence). Trimming took 3 bases from V and 5 from J; bases not matched to a gene: 7. The CDR3 region is CASSHGAGGWTGELFF. CDR3 coding DNA: TGTGCCAGCAGCCATGGAGCGGGGGGCTGGACCGGGGAGCTGTTTTTT.

The gene calls are TRBV14 and TRBJ1-3; TRBD1 might be the D (5 bases). Looked up from germline, CDR1 is SGHDN and CDR2 is FVKESK. V lost 4 bases and J 0 bases, leaving 22 bases between the germline ends. This CDR3 region has 19 residues. CDR3 DNA: TGTGCCAGCAGCCCCTTGGGACCGGGATTCACTTCCTCTGGAAACACCATATATTTT. It is translated as CASSPLGPGFTSSGNTIYF.

About this clone: One end of the junction fails to match germline, which may point to a read error. The V and J genes are TRBV7-7 and TRBJ2-3; no firm D call. From germline, CDR1 is SSHAT and CDR2 FNYEAQ (reference sequence). The CDR3 contains 16 residues. The CDR3 DNA sequence: TGTGCTAGCAGCTTAGGCCTGGCGGAGAGGACAGATACGCAGTATTTT. Translating it yields CASSLGLAERTDTQYF.

This CDR3 is CATAVGRNQPQHF. The CDR3 nucleotides are TGTGCCACCGCAGTCGGGAGAAATCAGCCCCAGCATTTT. The rearrangement links TRBV24-1 to TRBJ1-5; D gene ambiguous. Between the trimmed V and J ends, which lost 9 bases and 4 bases, there was a span of 12 bases. CDR3 length: 13 amino acids. Germline V lookup: CDR1 KGHDR, CDR2 SFDVKD.

V gene TRBV6-5 combines with J gene TRBJ2-7, with 8 positions matching TRBD2. Per germline, CDR1 MNHEY and CDR2 SVGAGI. The CDR3 runs 15 residues. Losses at the gene ends were 0 bases for V and 4 bases for J; bases not matched to a gene: 5. The CDR3 here is CASSYSGAGAYEQYF. CDR3 nucleotide sequence: TGTGCCAGCAGTTACTCAGGAGCGGGGGCATACGAGCAGTACTTC.

This chain joins TRBV10-3 and TRBJ2-2, with TRBD1 matching over 8 bases. CDR3 length equals 16 residues. The germline V gene has CDR1 ENHRY and CDR2 SYGVKD. V was pared by 7 bases and J by 0 bases, with 7 bases of the junction left unmatched. This chain's CDR3 is CAITWTTGANTGELFF. CDR3 nucleotide sequence: TGTGCCATCACCTGGACGACAGGGGCGAACACCGGGGAGCTGTTTTTT.